The present TCR beta chain was sequenced within a study of blood T cell repertoires in COVID-19. Assay: immunoSEQ multiplex PCR; the TCRdb copy retains only in-frame clones and omits some. The repertoire consists of 270,000 or so clones, with 90% occurring once and the leading ten covering roughly 2.2%. The CDR3 runs to 13 residues. V was pared by 5 bases and J by 5 bases, with 12 bases between. The germline CDR1 and CDR2 sequences are MNHEY and SVGAGI. The chain combines TRBV6-5 with TRBJ1-2, with TRBD1 as a possible D gene (5 bases). The TCR sequence derives from a woman aged 55-69 years with COVID-19, enrolled during active disease. Sequenced input: peripheral blood. This CDR3 is CASSQGFGYGYTF. Here the CDR3 DNA reads TGTGCCAGCAGTCAGGGTTTTGGGTATGGCTACACCTTC.